This is a list of T cell receptor beta chains from one sample in a study of blood T cell repertoires in COVID-19. Clones were sequenced by immunoSEQ multiplex PCR, and TCRdb holds only the in-frame ones, with some missing. Among over 200,000 clones listed, 65% to 85% were seen once. Input material: peripheral blood. All receptors come from a woman aged 50 to 65 with acute or convalescent COVID-19. CDR3s include the opening cysteine and the closing phenylalanine or tryptophan. The D gene is left open where the match is weak. The listing skips clone size in some rows; elsewhere it reads once, few, many or a size class.

d_call,clone_size,j_call,v_call,cdr3_aa,cdr3_nt
TRBD2,NA,TRBJ2-5,TRBV5-4,CASSTGRAGEETQYF,TGTGCCAGCAGCACTGGTAGAGCGGGAGAAGAGACCCAGTACTTC
NA,NA,TRBJ2-3,TRBV19,CASSSTLRGDTQYF,TGTGCCAGTTCCTCTACCCTCCGGGGAGATACGCAGTATTTT
TRBD2,NA,TRBJ2-3,TRBV28,CASSLWSSGSVADTQYF,TGTGCCAGCAGTTTATGGTCTAGCGGGAGCGTGGCAGATACGCAGTATTTT
NA,few,TRBJ1-1,TRBV28,CASSQGWGHTEAFF,TGTGCCAGCAGTCAGGGGTGGGGACACACTGAAGCTTTCTTT
NA,NA,TRBJ2-7,TRBV11-2,CASSLEGAQRYEQYF,TGTGCCAGCAGCTTAGAGGGGGCACAGCGCTACGAGCAGTACTTC
NA,few,TRBJ1-5,TRBV25-1,CASKLRDKSYSNQPQHF,TGTGCCAGCAAACTCCGGGACAAATCTTATAGCAATCAGCCCCAGCATTTT
TRBD1,NA,TRBJ2-1,TRBV5-1,CASSSVTGAGTYNEQFF,TGCGCCAGCAGCTCTGTCACAGGGGCAGGTACTTACAATGAGCAGTTCTTC
NA,few,TRBJ1-4,TRBV2,CASENMGGDNEKLFF,TGTGCCAGCGAAAATATGGGCGGGGATAATGAAAAACTGTTTTTT
TRBD2,once,TRBJ2-7,TRBV6-2/TRBV6-3,CASSFPSGTYEQYF,TGTGCCAGCAGCTTCCCTAGCGGCACCTACGAGCAGTACTTC
NA,NA,TRBJ1-1,TRBV6-1,CASSEIGGLHTEAFF,TGTGCCAGCAGTGAAATCGGGGGGCTACACACTGAAGCTTTCTTT
NA,NA,TRBJ1-1,TRBV3-1/TRBV3-2,CASSQERGFMNTEAFF,TGTGCCAGCAGCCAAGAAAGGGGGTTCATGAACACTGAAGCTTTCTTT
TRBD2,NA,TRBJ2-1,TRBV30,CAWTRIGGRGYNEQFF,TGTGCCTGGACAAGGATAGGCGGGAGGGGCTACAATGAGCAGTTCTTC
NA,once,TRBJ2-2,TRBV18,CASVRGGTGELFF,TGTGCCAGCGTTCGCGGAGGCACCGGGGAGCTGTTTTTT
NA,NA,TRBJ2-1,TRBV27,CASSPEREREQFF,TGTGCCAGCAGTCCCGAGCGAGAACGGGAGCAGTTCTTC
NA,NA,TRBJ1-5,TRBV19,CASSINSGERVPQHF,TGTGCCAGTAGTATCAATTCGGGGGAAAGGGTGCCCCAGCATTTT
NA,NA,TRBJ2-3,TRBV7-2,CASSLLTADTQYF,TGTGCCAGCAGCTTACTAACCGCAGATACGCAGTATTTT
NA,NA,TRBJ2-5,TRBV18,CASSPTGLAQETQYF,TGTGCCAGCTCACCAACAGGTTTAGCTCAAGAGACCCAGTACTTC
NA,NA,TRBJ2-5,TRBV10-1,CASSDRTPAQLETQYF,TGCGCCAGCAGCGACCGGACTCCCGCCCAACTAGAGACCCAGTACTTC
TRBD2,NA,TRBJ2-3,TRBV6-5,CASRTGGDTQYF,TGTGCCAGCCGCACCGGGGGGGATACGCAGTATTTT
NA,NA,TRBJ1-3,TRBV28,CASSFHKTYRGSGNTIYF,TGTGCCAGCAGTTTTCACAAAACATATAGGGGCTCTGGAAACACCATATATTTT
TRBD1,NA,TRBJ2-3,TRBV5-1,CASSLARTGGTDTQYF,TGCGCCAGCAGCTTGGCCAGGACAGGGGGCACAGATACGCAGTATTTT
NA,NA,TRBJ1-1,TRBV14,CASSPNRVWNTEAFF,TGTGCCAGCAGCCCTAACAGGGTTTGGAACACTGAAGCTTTCTTT
TRBD1,NA,TRBJ2-1,TRBV11-2,CASSPGQAYNEQFF,TGTGCCAGCAGCCCCGGACAGGCCTACAATGAGCAGTTCTTC
TRBD2,NA,TRBJ2-1,TRBV7-9,CASSPGTSGRAHNEQFF,TGTGCCAGCAGCCCCGGGACTAGCGGGAGGGCCCACAATGAGCAGTTCTTC
NA,NA,TRBJ2-2,TRBV18,CASSLNLMRQDTGELFF,TGTGCCAGCTCACTCAATTTGATGCGACAGGACACCGGGGAGCTGTTTTTT
NA,NA,TRBJ2-5,TRBV6-5,CASSYSGVFTETQYF,TGTGCCAGCAGTTATTCGGGGGTGTTCACGGAGACCCAGTACTTC
NA,NA,TRBJ2-7,TRBV10-1,CASSESGAAEQYF,TGCGCCAGCAGTGAGTCAGGGGCCGCCGAGCAGTACTTC
NA,NA,TRBJ2-3,TRBV5-6,CASSLGATVIGRDTQYF,TGTGCCAGCAGCTTGGGGGCGACAGTTATTGGTCGAGATACGCAGTATTTT